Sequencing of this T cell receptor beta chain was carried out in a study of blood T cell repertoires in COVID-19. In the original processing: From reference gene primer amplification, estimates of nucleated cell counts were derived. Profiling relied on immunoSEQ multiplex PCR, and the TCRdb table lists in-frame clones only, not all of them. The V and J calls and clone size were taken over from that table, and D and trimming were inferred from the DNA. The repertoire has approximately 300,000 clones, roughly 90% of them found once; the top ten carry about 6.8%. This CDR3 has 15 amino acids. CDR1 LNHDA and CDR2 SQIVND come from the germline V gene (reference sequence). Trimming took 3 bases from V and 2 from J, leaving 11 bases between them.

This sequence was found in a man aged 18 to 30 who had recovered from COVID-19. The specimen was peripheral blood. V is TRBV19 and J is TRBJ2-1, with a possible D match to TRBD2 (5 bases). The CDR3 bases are TGTGCCAGTAGTATCGGGGTACAAGCCTACAATGAGCAGTTCTTC. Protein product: CASSIGVQAYNEQFF.